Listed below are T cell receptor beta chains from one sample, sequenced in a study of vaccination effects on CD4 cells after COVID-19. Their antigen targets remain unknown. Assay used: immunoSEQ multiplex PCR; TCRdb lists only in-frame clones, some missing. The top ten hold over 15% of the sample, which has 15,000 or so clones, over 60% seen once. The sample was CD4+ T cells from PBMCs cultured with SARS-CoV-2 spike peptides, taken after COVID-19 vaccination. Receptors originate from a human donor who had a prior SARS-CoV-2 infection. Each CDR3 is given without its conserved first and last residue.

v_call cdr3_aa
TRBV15 ATSTGQRDTEAF
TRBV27 ASSLFSPLTSGSYEQY
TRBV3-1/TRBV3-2 ASSQLPGIHEQF
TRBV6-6 ASSRGTGRSTQSTSPLH
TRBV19 ASSRTGGGTDTQY
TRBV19 ASSIYTGGPSNEQF
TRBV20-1 SASQGGDKNIQY
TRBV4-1 ASSRGTSWFPTDTQY
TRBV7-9 ASSERGTLSTDTQY
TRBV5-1 ASSLSSGRAGEQY
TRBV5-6 ASSLARAEKLF
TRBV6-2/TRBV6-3 ASSYPTGLAGGVILLETQY
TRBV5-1 ASNLAGGRETQY
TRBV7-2 ASSVEIFRGPAGELF
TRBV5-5 ASSLLGGSETQY
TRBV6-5 ASWAGGNEQY
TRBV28 ASSLWENTGELF
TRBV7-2 ASSLVPSGGGADTQY
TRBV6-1 ASSEMTSAYEQY
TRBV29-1 SVERLTMGTEAF
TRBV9 ASSVGPSSQETQY
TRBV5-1 ASSLSARGLNTEAF
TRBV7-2 ASSLEREGAVQF
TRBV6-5 ASTDDRAPYEQY
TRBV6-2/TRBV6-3 ASSYSGTGNTDTQY
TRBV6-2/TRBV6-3 ASSHPLSYGSSYNEQF
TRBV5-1 ASSLGITGIGGELF
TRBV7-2 ASSSEGLAHTDTQY
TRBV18 ASSLGTTHTDTQY
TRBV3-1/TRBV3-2 ASSQDPGQGRETQY
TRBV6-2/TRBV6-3 ASSYSGAARAVYEQY
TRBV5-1 ASSLLTVWNSPLH
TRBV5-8 ASSGPLGRGYSTDTQY
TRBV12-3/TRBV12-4 ASTRSVRNEQF
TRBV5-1 ASSLGTLRDTQY
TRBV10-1 ASPRGPYEQY
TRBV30 AWSVQGTSSNIQY
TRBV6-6 ASSPDRWHEQY
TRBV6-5 ASRGLSKETQY
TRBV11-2 ASSFSPQETQY
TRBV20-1 SATDRGRTGELF
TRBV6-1 ASSGRVSGGLSYNEQF
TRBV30 AWSGTGGAASYNSPLH
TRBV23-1 ASSQPKATRLAEQNNEQF
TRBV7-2 ASSLEWLEEEQF
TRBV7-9 ASSPTPGTSEDNEQF
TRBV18 ASSPRPGAEAF
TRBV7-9 ASSPTPGGEETQY
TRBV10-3 AISESLLSGRYGGELF
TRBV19 ASRGGLLNTDTQY
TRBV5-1 ASSFQQETQY
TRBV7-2 ASSFGVYGYT
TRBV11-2 ASSFRTGITGELF
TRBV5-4 ASSRGLAGVIAQDTQY
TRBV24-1 ATSDPRGTEETQY
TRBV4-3 ASSQVFIQGGHSGELF
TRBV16 ASSHTVPGLNEKLF
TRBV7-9 ASSPTGVSGSRGEQF
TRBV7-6 ASSLIGLSNTGELF
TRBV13 ASSRGLASAYEQY